This TCR beta chain was identified in a study of cytomegalovirus exposure and HLA in healthy donors. Findings and limits, study-wide: Per a later analysis, HLA-associated TCR beta chains showed more clonal expansion than other, equally common TCR beta chains.

The PCR made use of 60 Vbeta and 13 Jbeta primers. Original analysis: As a later analysis found, there were 70 million to 100 million unique TCR beta chains, of which roughly 11 million were shared. The protocol was immunoSEQ multiplex PCR, while the TCRdb copy is restricted to in-frame clones and leaves out a portion. The V and J calls and the clone size are those of that table, but D and trimming were determined from the DNA. Of more than 40,000 clones in the sample, more than 45% were seen once. This clone was counted once. Its antigen is not known. This TCR derives from a man between 60 and 75 years old in good health and CMV-seronegative. Sequencing was performed on PBMCs.

CDR3 sequence (DNA): TGTGCCAGCAGCTTGGCCGGGACTAGCGGGGGGAACACCGGGGAGCTGTTTTTT. This sequence encodes CASSLAGTSGGNTGELFF. This sequence joins TRBV5-8 and TRBJ2-2; TRBD2 aligns across 14 bases. This CDR3 has 18 amino acids. J lost 1 base, V lost 0 bases, and 2 bases had no gene match. Per the germline V gene, CDR1 is SGHTS and CDR2 is YDEGEE.